The clone carrying this TCR beta chain was seen a handful of times. What it binds is not known. Of the isolated RNA, all was reverse transcribed, and so the sequenced material was expressed TCRB transcripts. Data came from immunoSEQ multiplex PCR; TCRdb stores just in-frame clones and leaves some out. The repertoire holds about 150,000 clones, with about 13% as singletons. These data belong to a study of beta chain features in type 1 diabetes. The study, taken as a whole, reports: Compared with healthy donors, patients appeared to share more similar naive, central memory and regulatory TCRB repertoires. TCRB CDR3s from Type 1 diabetes patients were moderately but significantly shorter in all four CD4+ subsets.

It was via CD45RO/CCR7/CD25/CD127/CD95/CD27 that CD4+ naive, central memory, regulatory and stem cell-like memory cells were sorted. The specimen sequenced was central memory CD4+ T cells from blood. This receptor was obtained from a man aged 18-30 years with type 1 diabetes.

CDR3 nucleotides: TGTGCCAGCAGCTTACCCCCCAGGCTGGGGGCCAATGAGCAGTTCTTC. Residues: CASSLPPRLGANEQFF. V is TRBV7-9 and J is TRBJ2-1, with a possible D match to TRBD1 (6 bases). The CDR3 consists of 16 residues. Germline CDR1 and CDR2: SEHNR and FQNEAQ (reference sequence). Between the trimmed V and J ends, which lost 2 bases and 6 bases, there was a span of 17 bases.